The 6 T cell receptor beta chains listed next were all sequenced from one sample in a study of shared clonotypes between healthy human individuals. Only CD45RO-negative cells positively selected for CCR7 counted as naive CD8 cells, so terminally differentiated effector memory CD45RA+ cells were excluded. Profiled with immunoSEQ multiplex PCR; TCRdb holds only in-frame clones, not every one. In the table there are approximately 2,000,000 clones, about 94% of which are singletons. Sequencing used naive CD8+ T cells from PBMCs. The receptors shown here come from a young man in good health. Some clones in this sample may be carry-over from other donors' samples.

This chain uses TRBV7-6 with TRBJ2-3; no definite D call. Germline lookup yields CDR1 SGHVS and CDR2 FNYEAQ. V gave up 1 base and J gave up 2 bases, with 10 bases separating them. CDR3 length equals 15 residues. CDR3 coding DNA: TGTGCCAGCAGCTTAGAGGTAGCAGACACAGATACGCAGTATTTT. Residues: CASSLEVADTDTQYF.

The chain links TRBV27 to TRBJ1-2; perhaps TRBD1 as D (5 bases). The CDR3 spans 17 residues. The germline CDR1 and CDR2 sequences are MNHEY and SMNVEV (reference sequence). Trimming left V 6 bases short and J 3 bases short, with 23 bases between. In DNA, the CDR3 is TGTGCCAGCAGACAATTCCCAGGGAGAGGCAGTGACTATGGCTACACCTTC. Encoded protein: CASRQFPGRGSDYGYTF.

V usage is TRBV7-2 and J usage is TRBJ2-3; the match to TRBD2 covers 10 bases. CDR1 is SGHTA, CDR2 FQGNSA, per germline. CDR3 length: 15 residues. J gave up 5 bases and V 5 bases, and 7 bases lay outside the gene matches. As DNA, the CDR3 is TGTGCCAGCAGCCCACTAGCGGGAAACTTAGATACGCAGTATTTT. The encoded protein is CASSPLAGNLDTQYF. The complete variable domain, with remaining parts taken from reference TRBV7-2 and TRBJ2-3, reads GAGVSQSPSNKVTEKGKDVELRCDPISGHTALYWYRQSLGQGLEFLIYFQGNSAPDKSGLPSDRFSAERTGGSVSTLTIQRTQQEDSAVYLCASSPLAGNLDTQYFGPGTRLTVL.

The genes are TRBV27 and TRBJ2-7; 8 bases map to TRBD1. Germline CDR1 and CDR2: MNHEY and SMNVEV (reference sequence). The junction had 9 bases not matched to a gene; V was cut back by 5 bases and J by 6 bases. The CDR3 is made up of 14 amino acids. In DNA form, the CDR3 reads TGTGCCAGCAGTCCCCGGACAGGGTTAGGCGAGCAGTACTTC. Encoded protein: CASSPRTGLGEQYF.

The V call is TRBV19, the J call TRBJ2-2; 15 bases agree with TRBD2. The CDR3 is made up of 20 amino acids. V was clipped by 7 bases and J by 0 bases; unmatched bases: 12. CDR1 and CDR2 from the germline V gene are LNHDA and SQIVND (reference sequence). The DNA of the CDR3 is TGTGCCAGTACTCATATCGGGACTAGCGGGAGGCTCGCGAACACCGGGGAGCTGTTTTTT. This encodes CASTHIGTSGRLANTGELFF.

This clone has only one observation. This chain links TRBV19 with TRBJ2-7; a possible D gene is TRBD1 (6 bases). The V gene's germline CDR1 is LNHDA and CDR2 SQIVND (reference sequence). This CDR3 contains 15 residues. Trimming stripped 3 bases from V and 1 base from J, with 13 bases between. This chain's CDR3 is CASSINRAPSYEQYF. CDR3 nucleotides: TGTGCCAGTAGTATCAACAGGGCCCCTTCCTACGAGCAGTACTTC.